This T cell receptor (beta chain) originates from a study of blood T cell repertoires in COVID-19. Study background: Both acute and convalescent COVID-19 samples were obtained from the United States, Italy and Spain.

With V trimmed by 1 base and J by 10 bases, 10 bases remained unmatched. This CDR3 is 16 amino acids long. Germline loops: CDR1 LGHNA, CDR2 YNFKEQ. Followed longitudinally, the Seattle patients had been enrolled during active infection. In the authors' workflow: From reference gene primer amplification, estimates of nucleated cell counts were derived. Clones were sequenced by immunoSEQ multiplex PCR, and TCRdb holds only the in-frame ones, with some missing. That table is the source of V, J and clone size, and D and trimming were worked out from the DNA. The repertoire holds approximately 340,000 clones, with roughly 89% as singletons.

The genes are TRBV4-2 and TRBJ1-6, with TRBD1 identical over 7 bases. This receptor was identified in a man aged 25-40 years with COVID-19, enrolled during active disease. Specimen: peripheral blood. The CDR3: CASSQGAAGGLSPLHF. CDR3 nucleotides: TGTGCCAGCAGCCAAGGGGCGGCAGGGGGTTTATCACCCCTCCACTTT.